This section outlines one T cell receptor beta chain sequence together with its context. Method: immunoSEQ multiplex PCR; TCRdb's copy keeps in-frame clones and lacks some. The sample includes around 180,000 clones, around nine tenths seen only once; the top ten take 4% to 5%. The data derive from a study of blood T cell repertoires in COVID-19. Turning to the study itself: PBMCs, B-cell-depleted T cells, or T cells provided the cDNA or gDNA that made up the material.

In germline, CDR1 is KGHSH, CDR2 LQKENI. The V segment lost 3 bases and the J segment 4 bases; nucleotides outside the gene matches: 6. The CDR3 is 15 residues long. The sequence was obtained from a human donor in a cohort sampled during active COVID-19. The rearrangement uses TRBV18 and TRBJ2-5; the match to TRBD1 covers 9 bases. The sequencing input was peripheral blood. This CDR3 reads CASSPQSTGGETQYF. CDR3 nucleotides: TGTGCCAGCTCACCTCAGTCGACAGGGGGAGAGACCCAGTACTTC.